This note documents a single T cell receptor (beta chain) sequence. The antigen is not known. The record originates from a study of cytomegalovirus exposure and HLA in healthy donors. Study overall: Among the roughly 400 genotyped donors, 81% were placed in the Caucasian-associated ancestry cluster. Overall study results and limits: As immune exposure information, only CMV serostatus was available. When analyzed later, a missense DCLRE1C variant was found to be linked to TCR beta V- and J-gene trimming.

Germline V gene lookup returns CDR1 SQVTM and CDR2 ANQGSEA. This CDR3 region has 14 residues. The ends lost 5 bases at V and 8 bases at J; junction bases unmatched: 12. A multiplex PCR was run with 60 Vbeta primers and 13 Jbeta primers. Assay used: immunoSEQ multiplex PCR; TCRdb lists only in-frame clones, some missing. The sample lists about 200,000 clones; 80% to 85% were seen once. The chain combines TRBV29-1 with TRBJ1-2, with TRBD1 matching 9 bases. Material for sequencing was PBMCs. This receptor was identified in a woman aged 40-49 years in good health and CMV-seronegative. CDR3 in DNA: TGCAGCGTTCCTTCCGGGACAGGGCTGAGCGGCTACACCTTC. Encoded protein: CSVPSGTGLSGYTF.